Listed here are 18 T cell receptor beta chains from one sample, sequenced in a study of T cells in women clearing cervical HPV infection. Generated by immunoSEQ multiplex PCR, the TCRdb table keeps only in-frame clones and is missing some. Here the sample table reports approximately 35,000 clones. Sequencing was performed on blood buffy coat. The source is a woman aged 18 to 75 with a cervical HPV16 infection that either progressed to CIN3+ or cleared (not recorded which).

Comments on this clone: The CDR3 end is not reached by the read, which stops 3 residues before it; the germline J gene fills it in. The chain couples TRBV4-2 to TRBJ2-1; D gene uncertain. Looked up from germline, CDR1 is LGHNA and CDR2 is YNFKEQ. Trimming took off 1 base at V and 0 bases at J, with 7 bases between the two ends. CDR3 length: 15 amino acids. The part of the CDR3 DNA that was read is TGTGCCAGCAGCCAAGCACTATTCTCCTACAATGAG. Amino acids: CASSQALFSYNE. From start to end, the CDR3 is CASSQALFSYNEQFF.

With respect to this clone: The read ends 3 residues before the CDR3 terminus; that terminus is restored from the germline J gene. The chain uses TRBV18 and TRBJ1-5, with a tentative D call TRBD1 (5 bases). V was clipped by 5 bases and J by 4 bases, with 9 bases between them. Per germline, CDR1 KGHSH and CDR2 LQKENI. The CDR3 runs 13 residues. CDR3 bases read: TGTGCCAGCTCATTAGGGGAGAATCAGCCC. This translates into CASSLGENQP. The entire CDR3 protein reads CASSLGENQPQHF.

Points on this clone: The sequence runs out 3 residues before the end of the CDR3; the remainder is reconstructed from the germline J gene. The chain combines TRBV20-1 with TRBJ2-5; 7 nucleotides line up with TRBD1. Germline CDR1 reads DFQATT; CDR2 reads SNEGSKA (reference sequence). The junction had 7 bases not matched to a gene; V was cut back by 3 bases and J by 6 bases. This CDR3 spans 13 amino acids. The part of the CDR3 DNA that was read is TGCAGTGCTAGGAGACAGGGAAGACAGACC. Translating it yields CSARRQGRQT. The full CDR3 protein is CSARRQGRQTQYF.

Regarding this clone: The read finishes 3 residues shy of the CDR3 end, and the germline J gene is used to complete it. The chain is built from TRBV28 and TRBJ2-3, with 9 bases identical to TRBD1. Germline V gives CDR1 MDHEN, CDR2 SYDVKM. V was clipped by 6 bases and J by 0 bases; unmatched bases: 7. The CDR3 runs 16 residues. CDR3 DNA, as far as it was read: TGTGCCAGCAGAACACAGGGGGCCCCTAGCACAGATACG. Protein: CASRTQGAPSTDT. The whole CDR3 region reads CASRTQGAPSTDTQYF.

Concerning this clone itself: The sequenced fragment ends 3 residues before the CDR3 boundary, so the rest is inferred from the germline J gene. The chain has TRBV7-3 and TRBJ2-3; 7 nucleotides line up with TRBD2. CDR3 length: 14 amino acids. Germline V gene lookup returns CDR1 SGHTA and CDR2 FQGTGA. V was clipped by 5 bases and J by 2 bases; unmatched bases: 4. CDR3 DNA (partial): TGTGCCAGCAGCCCTAGCGGAACCACAGATACG. Translation: CASSPSGTTDT. The full CDR3 sequence reads CASSPSGTTDTQYF.

To note about this clone: The read halts 3 residues ahead of the CDR3 end, with the missing end drawn from the germline J gene. The V gene is TRBV7-2, the J gene TRBJ1-5; perhaps TRBD1 as D (5 bases). CDR1 SGHTA and CDR2 FQGNSA come from the germline V gene. This CDR3 has 13 residues. The V and J ends lost 5 bases and 3 bases respectively, with 8 bases between them. Incomplete CDR3 DNA: TGTGCCAGCAGCATACAGGTCAATCAGCCC. Residues: CASSIQVNQP. The full CDR3 reads CASSIQVNQPQHF.

Turning to this clone: From the germline J gene comes the end of the CDR3, since the read stops 3 residues before it. The genes are TRBV4-2 and TRBJ1-2; 12 bases match TRBD1. This CDR3 spans 16 amino acids. The germline V gene encodes CDR1 LGHNA and CDR2 YNFKEQ. V lost 1 base and J lost 2; bases outside the gene matches: 2. The CDR3 protein is CASSQGDRGPNYGYTF. The covered CDR3 bases are TGTGCCAGCAGCCAAGGGGACAGGGGGCCGAACTATGGC.

Comment on this clone: The missing CDR3 end, 3 residues past where the read stops, is filled in from the germline J gene. This chain connects TRBV7-6 to TRBJ2-7, with D unclear. Between the trimmed V and J ends, which lost 2 bases and 2 bases, there was a span of 7 bases. Germline V gives CDR1 SGHVS, CDR2 FNYEAQ. This CDR3 contains 13 residues. CDR3 DNA, as far as it was read: TGTGCCAGCAGCTTACAGATGACCTACGAG. Translated: CASSLQMTYE. The whole CDR3 sequence is CASSLQMTYEQYF.

With regard to this clone: The read terminates 3 residues ahead of where the CDR3 ends, so the germline J gene completes it. V and J are TRBV11-2 and TRBJ2-5, with a possible D match to TRBD2 (6 bases). The CDR3 contains 15 residues. Trimming left V 2 bases short and J 2 bases short, with 12 bases between. CDR1 and CDR2 (germline): SGHAT, FQNNGV. The covered CDR3 bases are TGTGCCAGCAGCTTAATTAGCGGCCCACAAGAGACC. Its protein product is CASSLISGPQET. The entire CDR3 is CASSLISGPQETQYF.

Regarding this clone: The read ends 3 residues before the CDR3 terminus; that terminus is restored from the germline J gene. This chain joins TRBV28 and TRBJ1-6; 7 bases agree with TRBD1. The CDR3 runs to 15 residues. Germline CDR1 and CDR2: MDHEN and SYDVKM. The CDR3 bases that were read are TGTGCCAGCAGTTTTGGAACAGGGGCGCAAGGGACC. Translating gives CASSFGTGAQGT. In full, the CDR3 is CASSFGTGAQGTLHF.

Worth noting for this clone: The read stops 3 residues short of the end of the CDR3; the missing end is completed from the germline J gene. The chain combines TRBV10-2 with TRBJ2-5; 8 bases fit TRBD1. The CDR3 spans 16 residues. CDR1 WSHSY and CDR2 SAAADI come from the germline V gene. After removal of 3 bases from V and 1 base from J, the junction contained 7 bases not matched to a gene. The CDR3 here is CASSDSGGGPQETQYF. The sequenced CDR3 bases are TGCGCCAGCAGTGACTCAGGGGGCGGGCCCCAAGAGACC.

The CDR3 bases that were read are TGTGCCAGTAGTATAAGCGCCGCAACTAATGAAAAA. It translates to CASSISAATNEK. The CDR3 reads in full as CASSISAATNEKLFF. J is TRBJ1-4 and V is TRBV19; D gene uncertain. The read halts 3 residues ahead of the CDR3 end, with the missing end drawn from the germline J gene. V lost 2 bases and J lost 0, with 7 bases in between. This CDR3 is 15 amino acids long. Germline CDR1 LNHDA, CDR2 SQIVND (reference sequence).

As to this clone: Read coverage stops 3 residues before the CDR3 terminus; the germline J gene supplies the remainder. The chain joins TRBV6-1 to TRBJ1-2; 7 bases align to TRBD1. The CDR3 is 15 amino acids. CDR1 and CDR2 (germline): MNHNS, SASEGT. The CDR3 sequence: CASSEGRDSLLDYTF. The CDR3 DNA, read in part, is TGTGCCAGCAGTGAAGGCCGGGACAGCTTACTCGAC.

CDR3 loop: CAWSVGQGLQPQHF. The DNA read from the CDR3 is TGTGCCTGGAGTGTTGGGCAGGGCCTTCAGCCC. V usage is TRBV30 and J usage is TRBJ1-5; tentatively, D is TRBD1 (5 bases). The read falls 3 residues short of the CDR3 end, and the missing part is taken from the germline J gene. The CDR3 covers 14 residues. V lost 0 bases to trimming and J lost 6 bases, with 12 bases between them. Germline lookup yields CDR1 GTSNPN and CDR2 SVGIG (reference sequence).

A note on this clone: The read terminates 3 residues before the CDR3 end, so the remaining end is supplied by the germline J gene. The chain combines TRBV18 with TRBJ2-1, with 13 bases that match TRBD2. Losses at the gene ends were 3 bases for V and 0 bases for J; bases not matched to a gene: 8. The CDR3 runs 19 residues. Germline V gene lookup returns CDR1 KGHSH and CDR2 LQKENI. CDR3 DNA, as far as it was read: TGTGCCAGCTCACCTGCACTAGCGGGGGGGGACTTCTCCTACAATGAG. It is translated as CASSPALAGGDFSYNE. The CDR3, in full, reads CASSPALAGGDFSYNEQFF.

Worth noting for this clone: Read data end 3 residues before the CDR3 end; the end is taken from the germline J gene. This chain uses TRBV7-9 with TRBJ2-4; no firm D call. The CDR3 is made up of 12 amino acids. Germline V CDR1 and CDR2: SEHNR, FQNEAQ (reference sequence). The CDR3 loop is CASSTQNYGQYF. The DNA read from the CDR3 is TGTGCCAGCAGTACACAAAACTATGGT.

A note on this clone: Sequencing ends 3 residues short of the CDR3 end; the germline J gene provides the rest. The chain carries TRBV18 and TRBJ2-4; D is perhaps TRBD2 (5 bases). The germline gives CDR1 KGHSH, CDR2 LQKENI. This CDR3 is 15 amino acids long. The V and J ends lost 3 bases and 5 bases respectively, with 14 bases between them. The CDR3 sequence is CASSPTLVLENIQYF. The CDR3 DNA, read in part, is TGTGCCAGCTCACCGACACTAGTTCTCGAAAACATT.

Concerning this clone: The CDR3 end falls 3 residues outside the read, so it is completed with the germline J gene. J is TRBJ2-1 and V is TRBV20-1, with TRBD2 identical over 7 bases. The V gene's germline CDR1 is DFQATT and CDR2 SNEGSKA (reference sequence). CDR3 length: 11 residues. The V gene end was trimmed by 6 bases and the J gene end by 9 bases; junction bases not matched to a gene: 5. The CDR3 here is CSAKWGGEQFF. The DNA read from the CDR3 is TGCAGTGCCAAATGGGGGGGTGAG.